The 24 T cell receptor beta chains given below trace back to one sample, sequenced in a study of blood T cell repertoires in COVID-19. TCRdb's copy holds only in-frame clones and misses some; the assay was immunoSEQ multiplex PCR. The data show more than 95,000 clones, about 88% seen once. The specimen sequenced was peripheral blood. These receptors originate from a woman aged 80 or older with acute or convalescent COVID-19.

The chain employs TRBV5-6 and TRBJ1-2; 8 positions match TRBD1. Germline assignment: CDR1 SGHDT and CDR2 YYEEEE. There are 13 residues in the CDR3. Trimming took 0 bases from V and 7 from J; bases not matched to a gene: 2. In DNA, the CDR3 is TGTGCCAGCAGCTTGGCGGGGACAGGTGGCTACACCTTC. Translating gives CASSLAGTGGYTF.

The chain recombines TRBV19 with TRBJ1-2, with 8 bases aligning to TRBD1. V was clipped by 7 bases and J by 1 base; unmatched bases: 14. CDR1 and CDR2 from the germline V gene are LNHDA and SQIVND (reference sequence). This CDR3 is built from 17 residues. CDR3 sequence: CASNEFGQGGGNYGYTF. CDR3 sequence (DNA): TGTGCCAGTAATGAGTTCGGACAGGGAGGTGGTAACTATGGCTACACCTTC. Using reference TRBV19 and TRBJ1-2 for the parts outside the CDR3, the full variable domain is DGGITQSPKYLFRKEGQNVTLSCEQNLNHDAMYWYRQDPGQGLRLIYYSQIVNDFQKGDIAEGYSVSREKKESFPLTVTSAQKNPTAFYLCASNEFGQGGGNYGYTFGSGTRLTVV.

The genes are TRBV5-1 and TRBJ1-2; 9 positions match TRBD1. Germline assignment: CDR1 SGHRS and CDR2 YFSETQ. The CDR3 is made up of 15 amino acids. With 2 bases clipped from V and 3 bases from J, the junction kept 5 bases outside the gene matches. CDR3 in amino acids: CASSLSGTGHYGYTF. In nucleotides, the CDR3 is TGCGCCAGCAGCTTATCCGGGACAGGGCACTATGGCTACACCTTC.

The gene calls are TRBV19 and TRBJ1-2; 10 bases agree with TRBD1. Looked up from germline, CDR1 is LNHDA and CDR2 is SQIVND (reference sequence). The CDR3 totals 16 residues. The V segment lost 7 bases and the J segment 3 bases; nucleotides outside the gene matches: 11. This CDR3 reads CASNGRQGASDYGYTF. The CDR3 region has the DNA TGTGCCAGTAATGGAAGACAGGGGGCTTCGGACTATGGCTACACCTTC. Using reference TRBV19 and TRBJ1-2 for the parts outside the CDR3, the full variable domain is DGGITQSPKYLFRKEGQNVTLSCEQNLNHDAMYWYRQDPGQGLRLIYYSQIVNDFQKGDIAEGYSVSREKKESFPLTVTSAQKNPTAFYLCASNGRQGASDYGYTFGSGTRLTVV.

CDR3 DNA sequence: TGTGCCAGCAGCTTTGATGGGAGCAAAGAAAACACCATATATTTT. Its translation: CASSFDGSKENTIYF. The chain couples TRBV7-2 to TRBJ1-3, with D uncertain. V was shortened by 3 bases and J by 6 bases, with 15 bases between the two germline ends. The CDR3 consists of 15 residues. In germline, CDR1 is SGHTA, CDR2 FQGNSA.

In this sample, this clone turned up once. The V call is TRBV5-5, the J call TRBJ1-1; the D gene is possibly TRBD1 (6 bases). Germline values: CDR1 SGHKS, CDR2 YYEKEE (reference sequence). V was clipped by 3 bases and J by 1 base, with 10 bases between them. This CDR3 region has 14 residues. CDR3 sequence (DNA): TGTGCCAGCAGCTCAACGACAGGGAACACTGAAGCTTTCTTT. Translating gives CASSSTTGNTEAFF.

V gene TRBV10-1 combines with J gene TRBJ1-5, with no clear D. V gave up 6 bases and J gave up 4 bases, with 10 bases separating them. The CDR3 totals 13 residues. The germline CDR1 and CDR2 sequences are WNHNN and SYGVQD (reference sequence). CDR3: CASSAQRNQPQHF. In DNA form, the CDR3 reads TGCGCCAGCAGCGCACAGAGAAATCAGCCCCAGCATTTT.

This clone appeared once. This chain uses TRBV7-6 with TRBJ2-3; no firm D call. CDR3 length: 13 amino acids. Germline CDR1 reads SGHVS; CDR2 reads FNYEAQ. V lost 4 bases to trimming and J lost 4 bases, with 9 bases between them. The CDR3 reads CASSSASSDTQYF. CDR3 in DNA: TGTGCCAGCAGCTCAGCTAGTTCAGATACGCAGTATTTT.

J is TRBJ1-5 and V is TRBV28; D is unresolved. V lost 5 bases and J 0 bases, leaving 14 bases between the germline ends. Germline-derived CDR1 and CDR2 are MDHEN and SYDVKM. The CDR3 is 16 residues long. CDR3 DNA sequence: TGTGCCAGCAGTGACGCACGGGGTAATAGCAATCAGCCCCAGCATTTT. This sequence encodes CASSDARGNSNQPQHF.

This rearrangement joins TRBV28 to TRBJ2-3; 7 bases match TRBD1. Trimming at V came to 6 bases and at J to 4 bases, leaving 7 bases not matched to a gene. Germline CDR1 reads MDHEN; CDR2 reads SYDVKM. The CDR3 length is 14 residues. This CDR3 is CASRLDRAADTQYF. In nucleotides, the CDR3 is TGTGCCAGCAGGCTCGACAGGGCGGCAGATACGCAGTATTTT.

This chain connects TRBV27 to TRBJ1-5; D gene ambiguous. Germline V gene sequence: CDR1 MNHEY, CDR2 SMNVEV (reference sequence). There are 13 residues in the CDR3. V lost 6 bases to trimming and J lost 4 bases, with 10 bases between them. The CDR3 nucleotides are TGTGCCAGCAGCCCGACACTGAATCAGCCCCAGCATTTT. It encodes CASSPTLNQPQHF.

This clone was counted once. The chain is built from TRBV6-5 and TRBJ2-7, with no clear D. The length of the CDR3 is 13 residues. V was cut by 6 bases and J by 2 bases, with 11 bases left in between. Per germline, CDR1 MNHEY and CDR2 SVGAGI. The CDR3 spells CASRDLNPYEQYF. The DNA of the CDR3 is TGTGCCAGCAGAGACTTGAACCCCTACGAGCAGTACTTC.

In DNA, the CDR3 is TGTGCCAGCAGCTTAGAGAACTGGACTTTTTCCTACAATGAGCAGTTCTTC. Translating gives CASSLENWTFSYNEQFF. The rearrangement joins TRBV7-9 to TRBJ2-1; D is possibly TRBD2 (5 bases). Looked up from germline, CDR1 is SEHNR and CDR2 is FQNEAQ (reference sequence). The ends were cut back, 1 base at V and 1 base at J, with 14 bases in the middle. The CDR3 covers 17 residues.

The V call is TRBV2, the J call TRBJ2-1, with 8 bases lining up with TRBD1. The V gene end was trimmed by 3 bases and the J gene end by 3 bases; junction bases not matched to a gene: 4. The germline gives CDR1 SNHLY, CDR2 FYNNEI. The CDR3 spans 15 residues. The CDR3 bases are TGTGCCAGCAGTGAGCAGGGGGCTGTCTACAATGAGCAGTTCTTC. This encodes CASSEQGAVYNEQFF.

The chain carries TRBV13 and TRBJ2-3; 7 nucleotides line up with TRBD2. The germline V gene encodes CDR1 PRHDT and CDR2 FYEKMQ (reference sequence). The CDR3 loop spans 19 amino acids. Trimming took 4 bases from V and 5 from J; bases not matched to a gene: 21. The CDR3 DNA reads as TGTGCCAGCAGCTCCCCGGCCCGGGTAGCGGGTACTCAAGGAGATACGCAGTATTTT. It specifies CASSSPARVAGTQGDTQYF.

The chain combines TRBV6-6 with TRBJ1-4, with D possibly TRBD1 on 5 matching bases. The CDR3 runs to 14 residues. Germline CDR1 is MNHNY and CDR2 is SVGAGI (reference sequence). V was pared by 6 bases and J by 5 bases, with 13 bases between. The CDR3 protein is CASSSLRGNEKLFF. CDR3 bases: TGTGCCAGCAGCTCTCTCCGGGGGAATGAAAAACTGTTTTTT.

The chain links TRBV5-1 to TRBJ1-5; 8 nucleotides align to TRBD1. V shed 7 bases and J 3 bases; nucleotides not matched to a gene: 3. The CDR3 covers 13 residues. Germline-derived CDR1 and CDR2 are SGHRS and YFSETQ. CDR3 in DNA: TGCGCCAGCGGGACAGGACCCAATCAGCCCCAGCATTTT. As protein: CASGTGPNQPQHF.

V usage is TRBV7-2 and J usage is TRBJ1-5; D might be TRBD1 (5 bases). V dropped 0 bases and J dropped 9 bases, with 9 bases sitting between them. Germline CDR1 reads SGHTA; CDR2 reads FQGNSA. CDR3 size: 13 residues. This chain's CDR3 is CASSLAGPRPQHF. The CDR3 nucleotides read TGTGCCAGCAGCTTAGCGGGGCCTCGGCCCCAGCATTTT.

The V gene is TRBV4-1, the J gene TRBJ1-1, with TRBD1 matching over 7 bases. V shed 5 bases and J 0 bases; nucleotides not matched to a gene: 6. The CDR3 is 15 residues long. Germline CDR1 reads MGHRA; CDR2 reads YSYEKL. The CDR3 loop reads CASSLRDSMNTEAFF. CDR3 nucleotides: TGCGCCAGCAGCTTACGGGACAGCATGAACACTGAAGCTTTCTTT.

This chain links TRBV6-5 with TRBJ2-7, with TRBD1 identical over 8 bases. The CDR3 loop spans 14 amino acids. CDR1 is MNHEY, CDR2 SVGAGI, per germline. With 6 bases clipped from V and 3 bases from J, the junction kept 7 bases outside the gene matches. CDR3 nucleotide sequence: TGTGCCAGCAGGGGGAGGACAGGGATCTACGAGCAGTACTTC. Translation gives CASRGRTGIYEQYF.

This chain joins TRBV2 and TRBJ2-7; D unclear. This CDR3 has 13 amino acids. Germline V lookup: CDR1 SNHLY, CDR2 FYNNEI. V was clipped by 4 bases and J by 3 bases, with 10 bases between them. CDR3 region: CASSGNRDYEQYF. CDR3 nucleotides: TGTGCCAGCAGTGGAAACAGAGACTACGAGCAGTACTTC. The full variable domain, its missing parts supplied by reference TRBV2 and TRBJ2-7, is EPEVTQTPSHQVTQMGQEVILRCVPISNHLYFYWYRQILGQKVEFLVSFYNNEISEKSEIFDDQFSVERPDGSNFTLKIRSTKLEDSAMYFCASSGNRDYEQYFGPGTRLTVT.

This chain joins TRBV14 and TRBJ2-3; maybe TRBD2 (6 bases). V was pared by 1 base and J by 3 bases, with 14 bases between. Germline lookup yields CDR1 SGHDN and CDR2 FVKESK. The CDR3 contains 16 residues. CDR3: CASSQAAGGGTDTQYF. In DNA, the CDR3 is TGTGCCAGCAGCCAAGCTGCAGGTGGAGGGACAGATACGCAGTATTTT.

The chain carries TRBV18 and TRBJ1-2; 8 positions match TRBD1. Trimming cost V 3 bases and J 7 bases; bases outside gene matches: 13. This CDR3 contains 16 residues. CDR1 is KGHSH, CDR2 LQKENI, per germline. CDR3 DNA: TGTGCCAGCTCACCCACGCCGATGGGGCAGGGGGCTGGCTACACCTTC. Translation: CASSPTPMGQGAGYTF.

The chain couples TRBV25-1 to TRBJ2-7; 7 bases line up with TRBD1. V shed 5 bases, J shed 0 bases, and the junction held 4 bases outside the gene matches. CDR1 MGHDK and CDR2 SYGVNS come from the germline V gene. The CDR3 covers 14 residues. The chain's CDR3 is CASSPTGRSYEQYF. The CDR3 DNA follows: TGTGCCAGCAGTCCGACAGGGCGCTCCTACGAGCAGTACTTC.